These T cell receptor beta chains were read from a single sample in a study of OX40 agonist ivuxolimab in advanced cancers. The table came from immunoSEQ multiplex PCR; TCRdb's copy has only in-frame clones and leaves some out. This table has 40,000 to 55,000 clones, around 93% appearing once. The starting material was CD4+ or CD8+ T cells sorted from blood, obtained in a trial of the OX40 agonist ivuxolimab. All receptors derive from an adult with an advanced solid tumor such as melanoma, head and neck, liver or kidney cancer. Each CDR3 is given without its conserved first and last residue. The order of the fields is CDR3 protein, V gene, J gene.

CDR3 protein: ASSMRVGGTEAF; V gene: TRBV19; J gene: TRBJ1-1
CDR3 protein: ASRALGSPLH; V gene: TRBV27; J gene: TRBJ1-6
CDR3 protein: ASSQVSGEGGEQY; V gene: TRBV4-1; J gene: TRBJ2-7
CDR3 protein: ASSYPGQGAGELF; V gene: TRBV7-9; J gene: TRBJ2-2
CDR3 protein: AWSVQGAGELF; V gene: TRBV30; J gene: TRBJ2-2
CDR3 protein: ASSPWTASYEQY; V gene: TRBV27; J gene: TRBJ2-7
CDR3 protein: ASSQDGLGGEQY; V gene: TRBV4-1; J gene: TRBJ2-7
CDR3 protein: ASRPPGLAGIEQY; V gene: TRBV27; J gene: -
CDR3 protein: ASSQESGLREQY; V gene: TRBV14; J gene: TRBJ2-7
CDR3 protein: AWSLGAGGTDTQY; V gene: TRBV30; J gene: TRBJ2-3
CDR3 protein: ASSMTGVLWYEQY; V gene: TRBV7-9; J gene: TRBJ2-7
CDR3 protein: ASSEETQY; V gene: TRBV28; J gene: TRBJ2-5
CDR3 protein: ASNRAPRRGGNTIY; V gene: TRBV21-1; J gene: TRBJ1-3
CDR3 protein: ASSDTGNYGYT; V gene: TRBV4-2; J gene: TRBJ1-2
CDR3 protein: ASSSTFTDRGTEAF; V gene: TRBV7-9; J gene: TRBJ1-1
CDR3 protein: ASSFLAGEEETQY; V gene: TRBV11-2; J gene: TRBJ2-5
CDR3 protein: ASSIGTGTAYEQY; V gene: TRBV19; J gene: TRBJ2-7
CDR3 protein: ASSLLGGGELF; V gene: TRBV11-2; J gene: TRBJ2-2
CDR3 protein: ATKPGLAYNEQF; V gene: TRBV28; J gene: TRBJ2-1
CDR3 protein: ASSSLIAGELF; V gene: TRBV11-2; J gene: TRBJ2-2
CDR3 protein: ASSHAGQGGNTIY; V gene: TRBV25-1; J gene: TRBJ1-3
CDR3 protein: ASSFRDRNYEQY; V gene: TRBV27; J gene: TRBJ2-7
CDR3 protein: ASSQGLGLAGAAYNEQF; V gene: TRBV4-2; J gene: TRBJ2-1
CDR3 protein: AISESDRPMNTEAF; V gene: TRBV10-3; J gene: TRBJ1-1
CDR3 protein: ASSPTPGGNEQF; V gene: TRBV7-9; J gene: TRBJ2-1
CDR3 protein: ASSSVLVDTQY; V gene: TRBV7-6; J gene: TRBJ2-3
CDR3 protein: ASSLGNQPQH; V gene: TRBV19; J gene: TRBJ1-5
CDR3 protein: ASSPHGRASDTQY; V gene: TRBV18; J gene: TRBJ2-3
CDR3 protein: ASSEVPGPQETQY; V gene: TRBV25-1; J gene: TRBJ2-5
CDR3 protein: ARTRGQGAGKLF; V gene: TRBV6-1; J gene: TRBJ1-4
CDR3 protein: ASSVTTGELF; V gene: TRBV9; J gene: TRBJ2-2
CDR3 protein: ATSRDHIGERGGTYEQY; V gene: TRBV15; J gene: TRBJ2-7
CDR3 protein: ASSDYDGSYEQY; V gene: TRBV2; J gene: -
CDR3 protein: ACSLTTNTDTQY; V gene: TRBV30; J gene: TRBJ2-3
CDR3 protein: ASSYPLRTSLNSPLH; V gene: TRBV5-6; J gene: TRBJ1-6
CDR3 protein: ASSLYGPEQY; V gene: TRBV5-8; J gene: TRBJ2-7
CDR3 protein: AWNAYPKPPYEQY; V gene: TRBV30; J gene: TRBJ2-7
CDR3 protein: ASSQTDIWDHNEQF; V gene: TRBV5-1; J gene: TRBJ2-1
CDR3 protein: ASSPKGGTEAF; V gene: TRBV19; J gene: TRBJ1-1
CDR3 protein: ASTQSAAGNQPQH; V gene: TRBV19; J gene: TRBJ1-5
CDR3 protein: ASSEVGRGLGGYT; V gene: TRBV25-1; J gene: TRBJ1-2
CDR3 protein: ASSLAGQGYEQY; V gene: TRBV5-1; J gene: TRBJ2-7
CDR3 protein: ASSLLAGGPSRETQY; V gene: TRBV7-6; J gene: TRBJ2-5
CDR3 protein: ASSPATESNTEAF; V gene: TRBV4-1; J gene: TRBJ1-1
CDR3 protein: ASSGKGLAGDTGELF; V gene: TRBV5-1; J gene: TRBJ2-2
CDR3 protein: ASRGWTMNTGELF; V gene: TRBV6-5; J gene: TRBJ2-2
CDR3 protein: ASSRWGPLNEQF; V gene: TRBV4-1; J gene: TRBJ2-1
CDR3 protein: ASNFDRVHANTGELF; V gene: TRBV7-9; J gene: TRBJ2-2
CDR3 protein: ASSLGGGSSYNEQF; V gene: TRBV11-3; J gene: TRBJ2-1
CDR3 protein: ASSIASGGYEQY; V gene: TRBV19; J gene: TRBJ2-7
CDR3 protein: ASSSADSPNEQF; V gene: TRBV27; J gene: TRBJ2-1